Included here is one T cell receptor beta chain sequence, with context. These data come from a study of cytomegalovirus exposure and HLA in healthy donors. The method was immunoSEQ multiplex PCR; TCRdb's version includes in-frame clones alone and lacks a portion of them. This sample carries more than 200,000 clones, around 90% of them seen once, and the ten largest clones take around 3.3%. The TCR comes from a woman aged 25 to 39 in good health and CMV-seronegative. The sequenced sample consisted of PBMCs.

CDR3 protein: CASSFTSGEASTQYF. The CDR3 coding sequence is TGCGCCAGCAGCTTCACTAGCGGGGAGGCCTCTACGCAGTATTTT. The chain is built from TRBV5-1 and TRBJ2-3; TRBD2 matches at 10 bases. Germline CDR1 is SGHRS and CDR2 is YFSETQ. This CDR3 region has 15 residues. J lost 8 bases, V lost 2 bases, and 8 bases had no gene match.